This TCR beta chain was identified in a study of early T cells in non-severe SARS-CoV-2 infection. Study-wide results and caveats: A preference for anti-spike CD8 responses marked VDJdb matching, which missed private and CD4 specificities.

Each CDR3 protein is one row after TCRdb ran MiXCR on the 5' RACE reads. The sample records 77,000 or so distinct CDR3 sequences, approximately 15% being singletons. This clonotype was detected a few times. Its specificity is unknown. V lost 6 bases and J lost 1; bases outside the gene matches: 9. Germline V lookup: CDR1 MNHNY, CDR2 SVGAGI (reference sequence). The CDR3 is 17 residues long. The receptor's source is an adult who was a healthcare worker with PCR-confirmed SARS-CoV-2 infection or an uninfected control (not recorded which). The specimen was whole blood, collected at baseline. V and J are TRBV6-6 and TRBJ2-4, with 10 nucleotides matching TRBD2. In nucleotides, the CDR3 is TGTGCCAGCAGCTGGGGACCGGGACTAGCGGCCAAAAACATTCAGTACTTC. Amino acid sequence: CASSWGPGLAAKNIQYF.